The 25 T cell receptor beta chains presented below share a single source sample, sequenced in a study of STAT5B mutations in CD4+ large granular lymphocyte leukemia. Sequencing used immunoSEQ multiplex PCR; TCRdb keeps in-frame clones, though not all of them. This table has 25,000 to 35,000 clones, 70% to 75% appearing once. Sequenced: CD4+ T cells from blood buffy coats. These receptors were collected from a human donor in good health.

The CDR3 is CASSPESGTDTASYEQYF. The CDR3 DNA is TGTGCCAGCAGCCCCGAATCGGGGACGGATACAGCCTCCTACGAGCAGTACTTC. This chain uses TRBV5-6 with TRBJ2-7; TRBD1 or TRBD2 may be the D gene (5 bases each). Germline values: CDR1 SGHDT, CDR2 YYEEEE. With 4 bases removed from V and 0 bases from J, the gap between germline ends came to 23 bases. CDR3 length equals 18 residues.

The V gene is TRBV5-1, the J gene TRBJ2-3; the D gene could be TRBD1 or TRBD2 (5 bases each). Germline V CDR1 and CDR2: SGHRS, YFSETQ. The CDR3 spans 14 residues. Trimming pared 1 base from V and 8 bases from J, leaving 14 bases between. CDR3 sequence (DNA): TGCGCCAGCAGCTTGAGCGAGGGGCTCCGTACGCAGTATTTT. Translating it yields CASSLSEGLRTQYF. The whole variable domain, filled in from reference TRBV5-1 and TRBJ2-3, reads KAGVTQTPRYLIKTRGQQVTLSCSPISGHRSVSWYQQTPGQGLQFLFEYFSETQRNKGNFPGRFSGRQFSNSRSEMNVSTLELGDSALYLCASSLSEGLRTQYFGPGTRLTVL.

V and J are TRBV5-1 and TRBJ1-1; maybe TRBD1 (5 bases). The CDR3 extends over 15 amino acids. Between the trimmed V and J ends, which lost 0 bases and 5 bases, there was a span of 14 bases. Germline V CDR1 and CDR2: SGHRS, YFSETQ. This CDR3 is CASSLGGQGGTEAFF. The CDR3 nucleotides read TGCGCCAGCAGCTTGGGAGGGCAGGGAGGGACTGAAGCTTTCTTT.

The rearrangement joins TRBV5-1 to TRBJ2-1; D gene uncertain. This CDR3 has 13 amino acids. Germline V gene sequence: CDR1 SGHRS, CDR2 YFSETQ. Trimming pared 5 bases from V and 10 bases from J, leaving 16 bases between. The CDR3 DNA sequence: TGCGCCAGCAGTGACGTAAGGAGAGGAGAGCAGTTCTTC. It encodes CASSDVRRGEQFF.

The V call is TRBV28, the J call TRBJ1-5; a possible D gene is TRBD1 (6 bases). The V gene's germline CDR1 is MDHEN and CDR2 SYDVKM. The CDR3 spans 14 residues. Trimming shortened V by 4 bases and J by 7 bases, and 14 bases separated the two germline ends. CDR3 coding DNA: TGTGCCAGCAGTTGGCGGGGGGGCCGACAGCCCCAGCATTTT. Protein product: CASSWRGGRQPQHF.

The gene calls are TRBV9 and TRBJ2-5; 8 bases align to TRBD2. The CDR3 runs to 17 residues. Germline CDR1 reads SGDLS; CDR2 reads YYNGEE. Trimming cost V 2 bases and J 2 bases; bases outside gene matches: 11. The CDR3 nucleotides are TGTGCCAGCAGCGTCTACCCATCGGGAGGGCTACAAGAGACCCAGTACTTC. The encoded protein is CASSVYPSGGLQETQYF. Filled out from reference TRBV9 and TRBJ2-5, the complete variable domain reads DSGVTQTPKHLITATGQRVTLRCSPRSGDLSVYWYQQSLDQGLQFLIQYYNGEERAKGNILERFSAQQFPDLHSELNLSSLELGDSALYFCASSVYPSGGLQETQYFGPGTRLLVL.

The chain joins TRBV29-1 to TRBJ1-1, with 7 positions matching TRBD1. Germline loops: CDR1 SQVTM, CDR2 ANQGSEA. The CDR3 totals 17 residues. V shed 8 bases and J 4 bases; nucleotides not matched to a gene: 22. The CDR3 reads CSTGRQGLDPGGTEAFF. CDR3 sequence (DNA): TGCAGCACTGGAAGACAGGGTCTGGACCCTGGTGGCACTGAAGCTTTCTTT. The whole variable domain, filled in from reference TRBV29-1 and TRBJ1-1, reads SAVISQKPSRDICQRGTSLTIQCQVDSQVTMMFWYRQQPGQSLTLIATANQGSEATYESGFVIDKFPISRPNLTFSTLTVSNMSPEDSSIYLCSTGRQGLDPGGTEAFFGQGTRLTVV.

The rearrangement links TRBV7-8 to TRBJ1-2; 7 bases fit TRBD1. The trim removed 5 bases at V and 7 bases at J, leaving 13 bases unmatched. The CDR3 is 15 amino acids. Looked up from germline, CDR1 is SGHVS and CDR2 is FQNEAQ. CDR3 protein: CASSRHRGPGGGYTF. The CDR3 DNA reads TGTGCCAGCAGCAGGCACAGGGGCCCGGGCGGTGGCTACACCTTC.

V and J are TRBV11-2 and TRBJ2-2; D uncertain. Per germline, CDR1 SGHAT and CDR2 FQNNGV. This CDR3 has 13 residues. The V and J ends lost 3 bases and 4 bases respectively, with 6 bases between them. CDR3 protein: CASSFVPTGELFF. For the CDR3, the DNA is TGTGCCAGCAGCTTTGTTCCCACCGGGGAGCTGTTTTTT.

V gene TRBV10-1 combines with J gene TRBJ2-7; D remains unclear. There are 14 residues in the CDR3. The V end was cut by 0 bases, the J end by 2 bases, with 8 bases between. From germline, CDR1 is WNHNN and CDR2 SYGVQD (reference sequence). The CDR3 here is CASSESGGPYEQYF. CDR3 sequence (DNA): TGCGCCAGCAGTGAGTCCGGTGGGCCCTACGAGCAGTACTTC.

The CDR3 spells CASSQERGEKLFF. DNA for the CDR3: TGCGCCAGCAGCCAAGAACGTGGGGAAAAACTGTTTTTT. V and J are TRBV4-3 and TRBJ1-4; D gene ambiguous. Looked up from germline, CDR1 is LGHNA and CDR2 is YSLEER. The CDR3 extends over 13 amino acids. V shed 0 bases and J shed 8 bases, with 7 bases lying between them.

The V and J genes are TRBV10-3 and TRBJ1-1; weak D call: TRBD1 (5 bases). CDR1 and CDR2 (germline): ENHRY, SYGVKD. The V and J ends lost 6 bases and 1 base respectively, with 15 bases between them. The CDR3 loop spans 15 amino acids. In nucleotides, the CDR3 is TGTGCCATCAGCAAGGAAACAGGTTGGAACACTGAAGCTTTCTTT. The encoded protein is CAISKETGWNTEAFF.

The chain uses TRBV5-8 and TRBJ2-5; D is perhaps TRBD2 (7 bases). This CDR3 region has 16 residues. Per germline, CDR1 SGHTS and CDR2 YDEGEE. V was clipped by 2 bases and J by 4 bases, with 18 bases between them. The chain's CDR3 is CASSFGRGNSLETQYF. The CDR3 nucleotides read TGTGCCAGCAGCTTTGGGAGGGGGAACTCCTTAGAGACCCAGTACTTC.

The chain couples TRBV30 to TRBJ1-6; D remains unclear. Trimming removed 4 bases from V and 6 bases from J, with 16 bases in between. The CDR3 length is 15 residues. Germline CDR1 GTSNPN, CDR2 SVGIG (reference sequence). The CDR3 protein is CAWNVGANLNSPLHF. The CDR3 coding sequence is TGTGCCTGGAATGTGGGAGCCAACCTTAATTCACCCCTCCACTTT.

The table lists this clone with a few counts. This rearrangement joins TRBV19 to TRBJ1-1, with D unclear. In germline, CDR1 is LNHDA, CDR2 SQIVND (reference sequence). With 4 bases removed from V and 4 bases from J, the gap between germline ends came to 16 bases. The CDR3 runs to 15 residues. The CDR3 sequence: CASSNSDNAGTEAFF. DNA for the CDR3: TGTGCCAGTAGTAATTCCGATAATGCGGGCACTGAAGCTTTCTTT.

CDR3 nucleotide sequence: TGCGCCAGCAGCCAAGATCCCGGGACTAAGCAATATTTT. Protein product: CASSQDPGTKQYF. V and J are TRBV4-3 and TRBJ2-3, with 7 bases fitting TRBD2. With 0 bases clipped from V and 15 bases from J, the junction kept 9 bases outside the gene matches. Germline CDR1 is LGHNA and CDR2 is YSLEER. The CDR3 is 13 amino acids.

This clone was picked up a small number of times. The V gene is TRBV7-9, the J gene TRBJ1-2; no firm D call. The V gene lost 5 bases and the J gene lost 2 bases, with 15 bases spanning the gap. This CDR3 is built from 15 residues. Germline V gene data show CDR1 as SEHNR and CDR2 as FQNEAQ (reference sequence). The CDR3 DNA reads TGTGCCAGCAGCGCCCGCCTTTTGGGAAACTATGGCTACACCTTC. Its protein product is CASSARLLGNYGYTF.

The gene calls are TRBV9 and TRBJ2-1; a possible D gene is TRBD2 (6 bases). Trimming removed 2 bases at V and 2 bases at J, with 14 bases between. The germline CDR1 and CDR2 sequences are SGDLS and YYNGEE. This CDR3 region has 16 residues. CDR3 sequence (DNA): TGTGCCAGCAGCGTTGTGTCGGCTAGCGCCTACAATGAGCAGTTCTTC. Translated, it gives CASSVVSASAYNEQFF.

This chain joins TRBV19 and TRBJ1-1, with a weak D call TRBD1 (6 bases). The germline V gene has CDR1 LNHDA and CDR2 SQIVND (reference sequence). CDR3 length: 16 residues. Deletions cut 5 bases from V and 0 bases from J, with 16 bases between. As DNA, the CDR3 is TGTGCCAGTAGTGTAGTAGGGGGGGGGATGAACACTGAAGCTTTCTTT. It yields the protein CASSVVGGGMNTEAFF.

The V and J genes are TRBV25-1 and TRBJ1-1; 9 bases match TRBD1. This CDR3 spans 14 amino acids. Germline V gene sequence: CDR1 MGHDK, CDR2 SYGVNS. The V gene end was trimmed by 6 bases and the J gene end by 4 bases; junction bases not matched to a gene: 6. The CDR3 sequence: CASRGQGAVTEAFF. Here the CDR3 DNA reads TGTGCCAGCAGGGGACAGGGCGCGGTCACTGAAGCTTTCTTT.

V and J are TRBV5-6 and TRBJ2-5; weak D call: TRBD2 (5 bases). The ends were cut back, 1 base at V and 4 bases at J, with 14 bases in the middle. There are 15 residues in the CDR3. The germline V gene has CDR1 SGHDT and CDR2 YYEEEE. CDR3 sequence: CASSLMVVAGETQYF. The CDR3 DNA is TGTGCCAGCAGCTTGATGGTCGTGGCGGGAGAGACCCAGTACTTC.

This chain joins TRBV6-1 and TRBJ2-3; 10 bases align to TRBD1. Looked up from germline, CDR1 is MNHNS and CDR2 is SASEGT. The V and J ends lost 5 bases and 3 bases, in that order; junction bases with no gene match: 5. The CDR3 is 15 residues long. CDR3 nucleotides: TGTGCCAGCAGTCGACAGGGGGCTGAAACAGATACGCAGTATTTT. Amino acid sequence: CASSRQGAETDTQYF.

The chain combines TRBV11-3 with TRBJ1-1, with a weak D call TRBD1 (6 bases). The germline V gene encodes CDR1 SGHNT and CDR2 YENEEA. V lost 5 bases and J lost 0, with 13 bases in between. The CDR3 has 15 residues. DNA of the CDR3: TGTGCCAGCAGCGGAGAGGGACAAATGAACACTGAAGCTTTCTTT. This gives the protein CASSGEGQMNTEAFF.

CDR3 coding DNA: TGTGCCAGCAGCAAATCAGGAGATACGCAGTATTTT. This encodes CASSKSGDTQYF. The chain joins TRBV27 to TRBJ2-3; D unresolved. Germline CDR1 reads MNHEY; CDR2 reads SMNVEV (reference sequence). The V and J ends lost 6 bases and 5 bases respectively, with 9 bases between them. The CDR3 is made up of 12 amino acids.

The chain is built from TRBV11-3 and TRBJ2-7; possible D gene TRBD1, 5 bases. V was cut by 6 bases and J by 2 bases, with 14 bases left in between. The CDR3 is 14 amino acids. The germline gives CDR1 SGHNT, CDR2 YENEEA. The CDR3 protein is CASSVGALTYEQYF. In nucleotides, the CDR3 is TGTGCCAGCAGTGTTGGGGCCCTGACCTACGAGCAGTACTTC. The full variable domain, in which reference TRBV11-3 and TRBJ2-7 provide the parts outside the CDR3, is EAGVVQSPRYKIIEKKQPVAFWCNPISGHNTLYWYLQNLGQGPELLIRYENEEAVDDSQLPKDRFSAERLKGVDSTLKIQPAELGDSAVYLCASSVGALTYEQYFGPGTRLTVT.